These 12 T cell receptor beta chains originate from one sample sequenced in a study of cytomegalovirus exposure and HLA in healthy donors. Both 60 Vbeta primers and 13 Jbeta primers went into the PCR. Assay: immunoSEQ multiplex PCR; the TCRdb copy retains only in-frame clones and omits some. The sample shows 200,000 to 250,000 clones, about 85% of them seen only once. Sequencing used PBMCs. The origin of the receptors is a girl aged 2 to 10 in good health and CMV-seronegative.

The chain recombines TRBV30 with TRBJ2-3, with D possibly being TRBD2 (5 bases). V dropped 5 bases and J dropped 6 bases, with 15 bases sitting between them. The germline V gene has CDR1 GTSNPN and CDR2 SVGIG (reference sequence). The CDR3 loop spans 13 amino acids. Here the CDR3 reads CAWSPEGPDTQYF. The CDR3 DNA follows: TGTGCCTGGTCCCCCGAGGGTCCGGATACGCAGTATTTT.

As for this clone: At one of its ends the junction is not consistent with the germline gene, which may arise from a read error. V and J are TRBV6-5 and TRBJ1-4; 7 nucleotides line up with TRBD1. Germline CDR1 is MNHEY and CDR2 is SVGAGI. The CDR3 is 13 residues long. CDR3 sequence: CAGSSRDRQKLFF. DNA of the CDR3: TGTGCCGGCAGTTCTCGGGACAGACAAAAACTGTTTTTT.

This clone has a single count. The chain carries TRBV5-4 and TRBJ2-1; 8 nucleotides agree with TRBD2. Looked up from germline, CDR1 is SGHNT and CDR2 is YYREEE (reference sequence). V dropped 8 bases and J dropped 0; count of bases not matched to a gene: 7. CDR3 length: 15 residues. The CDR3 sequence: CASRLSGSSYNEQFF. The CDR3 coding sequence is TGTGCCAGTCGATTGAGCGGGAGCTCCTACAATGAGCAGTTCTTC.

J is TRBJ2-1 and V is TRBV5-1; TRBD2 agrees at 10 bases. This CDR3 comprises 17 residues. Germline CDR1 reads SGHRS; CDR2 reads YFSETQ. The J segment lost 7 bases and the V segment lost 0 bases, leaving 10 bases of the junction unmatched. Here the CDR3 DNA reads TGCGCCAGCAGCTTGGCCCTAGCGGGAGTGAAGGTGAATGAGCAGTTCTTC. Translating gives CASSLALAGVKVNEQFF.

This clone occurred a few times. The gene calls are TRBV7-9 and TRBJ1-3; D gene ambiguous. Per the germline V gene, CDR1 is SEHNR and CDR2 is FQNEAQ (reference sequence). The CDR3 has 15 residues. V lost 10 bases, J lost 0 bases, and 16 bases lay in between. CDR3 bases: TGTGCCATTAGGACCGTGGACTCCTCTGGAAACACCATATATTTT. This codes for CAIRTVDSSGNTIYF.

This clone appeared a single time. J is TRBJ2-3 and V is TRBV6-1; 10 bases align to TRBD1. CDR1 and CDR2 (germline): MNHNS, SASEGT. The CDR3 extends over 15 amino acids. V trimming: 6 bases; J trimming: 2 bases; junction bases outside the gene matches: 5. The CDR3 DNA follows: TGTGCCAGCAGAGGGACAGGGGTGAACACAGATACGCAGTATTTT. This codes for CASRGTGVNTDTQYF.

This rearrangement joins TRBV10-3 to TRBJ1-1; D may be TRBD1 (5 bases). This CDR3 region has 12 residues. Per the germline V gene, CDR1 is ENHRY and CDR2 is SYGVKD. The germline V and J ends were trimmed by 7 bases and 0 bases, with 6 bases remaining between them. In DNA form, the CDR3 reads TGTGCCATCAAGGGGATGAACACTGAAGCTTTCTTT. This sequence encodes CAIKGMNTEAFF.

V usage is TRBV2 and J usage is TRBJ2-6, with D possibly being TRBD2 (5 bases). Trimming took off 8 bases at V and 4 bases at J, with 15 bases between the two ends. CDR3 length: 15 residues. Germline loops: CDR1 SNHLY, CDR2 FYNNEI. The CDR3: CASSNLASGANVLTF. CDR3 sequence (DNA): TGTGCCAGCTCTAACCTAGCCTCAGGGGCCAACGTCCTGACTTTC.

This chain connects TRBV28 to TRBJ1-1; 9 positions agree with TRBD1. The CDR3 extends over 13 amino acids. CDR1 is MDHEN, CDR2 SYDVKM, per germline. With 6 bases clipped from V and 6 bases from J, the junction kept 5 bases outside the gene matches. The CDR3 sequence is CASRGQGAAEAFF. Written as DNA, the CDR3 is TGTGCCAGCAGGGGACAGGGAGCCGCTGAAGCTTTCTTT.

This chain connects TRBV5-1 to TRBJ1-4; 7 bases are a match to TRBD1. Germline CDR1 is SGHRS and CDR2 is YFSETQ. This CDR3 is built from 15 residues. J lost 4 bases, V lost 4 bases, and 7 bases had no gene match. The CDR3 spells CASSRQGSGNEKLFF. The CDR3 bases are TGCGCCAGCAGCAGACAGGGTTCGGGTAATGAAAAACTGTTTTTT.

On this clone itself: The junction does not match germline at one end; this may be a read error. The sample holds other DNA sequences that translate to the same CDR3. The V and J genes are TRBV27 and TRBJ1-1; D remains unclear. CDR1 is MNHEY and CDR2 is SMNVEV in the germline V gene (reference sequence). CDR3 length: 15 residues. The DNA of the CDR3 is TGTGCCAGCAGGCGAGGGTTCGAGGGAGGGTCTGAGGCTTTCTTT. It yields the protein CASRRGFEGGSEAFF.

This chain joins TRBV20-1 and TRBJ2-5; D call uncertain. This CDR3 is built from 11 residues. Germline-derived CDR1 and CDR2 are DFQATT and SNEGSKA (reference sequence). Trimming cost V 4 bases and J 10 bases, with 13 bases left between them. The CDR3 sequence is CSANQIEVQYF. Written as DNA, the CDR3 is TGCAGTGCTAACCAGATAGAGGTCCAGTACTTC.